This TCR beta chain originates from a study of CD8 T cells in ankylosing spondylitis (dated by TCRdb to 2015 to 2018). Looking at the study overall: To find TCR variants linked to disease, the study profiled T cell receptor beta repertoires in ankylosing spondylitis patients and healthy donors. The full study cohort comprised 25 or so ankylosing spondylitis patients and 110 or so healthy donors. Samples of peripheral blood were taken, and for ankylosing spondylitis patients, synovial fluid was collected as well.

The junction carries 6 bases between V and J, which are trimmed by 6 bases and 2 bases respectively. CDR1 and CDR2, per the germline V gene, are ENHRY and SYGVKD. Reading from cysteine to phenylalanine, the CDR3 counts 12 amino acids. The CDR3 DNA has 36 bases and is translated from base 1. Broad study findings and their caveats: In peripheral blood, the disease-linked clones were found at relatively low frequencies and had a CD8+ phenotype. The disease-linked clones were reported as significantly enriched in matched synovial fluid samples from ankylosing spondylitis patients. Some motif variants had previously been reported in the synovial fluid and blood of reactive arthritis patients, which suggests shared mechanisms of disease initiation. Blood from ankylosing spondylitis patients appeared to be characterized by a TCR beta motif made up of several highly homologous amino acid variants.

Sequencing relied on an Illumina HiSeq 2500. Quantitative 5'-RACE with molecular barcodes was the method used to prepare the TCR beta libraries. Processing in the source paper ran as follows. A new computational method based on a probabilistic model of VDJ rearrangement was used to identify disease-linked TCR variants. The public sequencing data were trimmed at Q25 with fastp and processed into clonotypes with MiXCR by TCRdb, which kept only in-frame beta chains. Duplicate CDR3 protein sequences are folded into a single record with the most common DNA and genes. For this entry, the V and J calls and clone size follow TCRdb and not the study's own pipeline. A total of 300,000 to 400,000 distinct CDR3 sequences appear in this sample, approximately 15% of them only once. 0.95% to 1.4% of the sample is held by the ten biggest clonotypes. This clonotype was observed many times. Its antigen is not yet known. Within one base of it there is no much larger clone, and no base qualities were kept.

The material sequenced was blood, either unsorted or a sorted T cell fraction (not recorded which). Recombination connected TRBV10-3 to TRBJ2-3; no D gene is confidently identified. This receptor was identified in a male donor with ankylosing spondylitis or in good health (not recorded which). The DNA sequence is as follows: TGTGCCATCAGGGGCCCCACAGATACGCAGTATTTT. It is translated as CAIRGPTDTQYF.